This TCR beta chain was sequenced for a study of control samples from healthy donors and cancer patients. Per the germline V gene, CDR1 is SGDLS and CDR2 is YYNGEE. V lost 0 bases and J lost 0, with 6 bases in between. The CDR3 is 14 amino acids. A remark on this clone: Other DNA sequences in the same sample also yield this CDR3.

Libraries were prepared by immunoSEQ multiplex PCR; TCRdb keeps only in-frame clonotypes and omits some of them. This sample has some 94,000 clones, with around 90% found just once. The origin of this receptor is a woman between 50 and 59 years old with colorectal cancer. Sequencing was performed on PBMCs. The chain uses TRBV9 and TRBJ1-1; tentatively, D is TRBD1 (6 bases). CDR3 nucleotide sequence: TGTGCCAGCAGCGTAGGGACAGTGAACACTGAAGCTTTCTTT. This codes for CASSVGTVNTEAFF.